One and the same sample provided the 9 T cell receptor beta chains below, sequenced in a study of T cell changes during pregnancy in multiple sclerosis. Using immunoSEQ multiplex PCR, the repertoire was profiled, and TCRdb retains in-frame clones only, with some absent. The sample lists 60,000 to 70,000 clones; around 92% were seen once. The material sequenced was peripheral blood, taken in the second trimester of pregnancy. Every receptor here comes from a female donor in good health, enrolled as a control in a pregnancy study.

This chain joins TRBV2 and TRBJ2-1, with a weak D call TRBD2 (7 bases). V lost 6 bases and J lost 6, with 15 bases in between. CDR3 length equals 14 residues. The germline V gene has CDR1 SNHLY and CDR2 FYNNEI. CDR3 sequence reads: CASRTGGGSNEQFF. The CDR3 DNA reads as TGTGCCAGCAGGACGGGGGGCGGGAGCAATGAGCAGTTCTTC.

The chain recombines TRBV6-6 with TRBJ2-5, with TRBD2 as a possible D gene (6 bases). The CDR3 length is 13 residues. The ends were cut back, 6 bases at V and 1 base at J, with 9 bases in the middle. Germline CDR1 is MNHNY and CDR2 is SVGAGI (reference sequence). CDR3 DNA sequence: TGTGCCAGCAGGATTAGCGGCCAAGAGACCCAGTACTTC. Protein: CASRISGQETQYF.

As for this clone: The same CDR3 can be traced to other DNA sequences in this sample. This chain joins TRBV5-3 and TRBJ2-7, with a possible D match to TRBD1 (6 bases). TRBV5-3 counts as an open reading frame of uncertain function. The CDR3 is 14 amino acids. V shed 1 base and J shed 4 bases, with 12 bases lying between them. Here the CDR3 DNA reads TGTGCCAGAAGCTTGCGACAGGTCGGGTACGAGCAGTACTTC. This sequence encodes CARSLRQVGYEQYF.

The sample holds many counts of this clone. The genes are TRBV2 and TRBJ2-3; no clear D. The V end lost 2 bases, the J end lost 3 bases, and 6 bases lay between the germline ends. Per the germline V gene, CDR1 is SNHLY and CDR2 is FYNNEI. This CDR3 has 13 residues. The CDR3, as DNA: TGTGCCAGCAGTGAAATGAGGACAGATACGCAGTATTTT. This encodes CASSEMRTDTQYF.

J is TRBJ1-1 and V is TRBV28; D might be TRBD1 (6 bases). This CDR3 has 14 residues. CDR1 is MDHEN, CDR2 SYDVKM, per germline. Trimming pared 6 bases from V and 5 bases from J, leaving 16 bases between. CDR3 DNA: TGTGCCAGCAGCTCAACAGGGAGTTGGACTGAAGCTTTCTTT. Translating it yields CASSSTGSWTEAFF.

This rearrangement joins TRBV7-2 to TRBJ1-3; D is ambiguous. Germline lookup yields CDR1 SGHTA and CDR2 FQGNSA. V lost 4 bases to trimming and J lost 0 bases, with 7 bases between them. This CDR3 spans 14 amino acids. The CDR3 DNA reads TGTGCCAGCAGCTCCGGTAACTCTGGAAACACCATATATTTT. Amino acid sequence: CASSSGNSGNTIYF.

The V call is TRBV5-8, the J call TRBJ2-2; 12 bases line up with TRBD2. V gave up 4 bases and J gave up 0 bases; unmatched junction bases: 7. The germline V gene has CDR1 SGHTS and CDR2 YDEGEE. The CDR3 has 18 amino acids. Written as DNA, the CDR3 is TGTGCCAGCAGCCCAGGACTAGCGGGAAACGCGAACACCGGGGAGCTGTTTTTT. This sequence encodes CASSPGLAGNANTGELFF. Full variable domain (rest looked up from reference TRBV5-8 and TRBJ2-2): EAGVTQSPTHLIKTRGQQATLRCSPISGHTSVYWYQQALGLGLQFLLWYDEGEERNRGNFPPRFSGRQFPNYSSELNVNALELEDSALYLCASSPGLAGNANTGELFFGEGSRLTVL.

The J gene is TRBJ2-1, the V gene TRBV18; D might be TRBD2 (6 bases). Germline V CDR1 and CDR2: KGHSH, LQKENI. The CDR3 is made up of 14 amino acids. V shed 3 bases and J shed 15 bases, with 21 bases lying between them. The DNA for the CDR3 is TGTGCCAGCTCACCCCGGGACGCTCCGCCCGGGGGGTTCTTC. It is translated as CASSPRDAPPGGFF.

V and J are TRBV5-1 and TRBJ2-5; possible D gene TRBD1, 5 bases. This CDR3 is 15 amino acids long. The ends were cut back, 3 bases at V and 1 base at J, with 13 bases in the middle. CDR1 is SGHRS, CDR2 YFSETQ, per germline. The CDR3 DNA reads TGCGCCAGCAGCTCCCAGGGCACTCTCCAAGAGACCCAGTACTTC. Protein: CASSSQGTLQETQYF.